Described below is a single TCR beta chain sequence and its context. Deletions cut 5 bases from V and 1 base from J, with 17 bases between. Germline CDR1 SGHVS, CDR2 FQNEAQ. The CDR3 consists of 16 residues. These data belong to a study of T-cell reconstitution after alpha-beta-depleted transplantation in children. Unique molecular identifiers tagged the TCRbeta library. TCRdb called the PCR reads again in MiXCR, with one record for every CDR3 protein. Of a few hundred thousand distinct CDR3 sequences in the sample, 9.5% to 13% were seen once. V usage is TRBV7-8 and J usage is TRBJ1-1, with D maybe TRBD1 (5 bases). The sequences come from PBMCs from the stem cell graft donor, collected from the stem cell graft. This clonotype was sampled from a human donor who donated a stem cell graft to a child with acute myeloid leukemia. The CDR3 bases are TGTGCCAGCAGCCCGCGCGCAGGGACGGGGAACACTGAAGCTTTCTTT. Protein product: CASSPRAGTGNTEAFF.